Listed below are T cell receptor beta chains from one sample, sequenced in a study of stem cell transplantation in POMP-related autoinflammatory disease. Sequencing used immunoSEQ multiplex PCR; TCRdb keeps in-frame clones, though not all of them. The data contain 6,000 to 7,000 clones, roughly four fifths of them singletons. The sample taken for sequencing was a CXCR5-defined cell subset from PBMCs. These receptors were collected from a human donor in good health. Each CDR3 is given with its conserved first and last residue. D genes are given only for firm matches. Clone size, where shown, is once, few, many, or a class for clones that have expanded.

j_call | v_call | clone_size | d_call | cdr3_nt | cdr3_aa
TRBJ1-5 | TRBV19 | . | . | TGTGCCAGTAGTATAGTAGGGGGGGGGAGCAATCAGCCCCAGCATTTT | CASSIVGGGSNQPQHF
TRBJ2-3 | TRBV28 | . | . | TGTGCCAGCATTGGGGGGGGCCGAAAGCCAGATACGCAGTATTTT | CASIGGGRKPDTQYF
TRBJ1-2 | TRBV5-1 | . | TRBD1 | TGCGCCAGCAGCTTAACCGGGACAGGAAACTATGGCTACACCTTC | CASSLTGTGNYGYTF
TRBJ1-3 | TRBV7-9 | few | . | TGTGCCAGCAGCCCTCAGGGGATAAGCTCTGGAAACACCATATATTTT | CASSPQGISSGNTIYF
TRBJ1-1 | TRBV27 | . | TRBD1 | TGTGCCAGCAGTTTATTGGGGACAGGTAACACTGAAGCTTTCTTT | CASSLLGTGNTEAFF
TRBJ2-5 | TRBV2 | . | . | TGTGCCAGCAGTGCGAACGTGAATAGGGGGGCTGGGGAGACCCAGTACTTC | CASSANVNRGAGETQYF
TRBJ1-2 | TRBV11-1 | . | . | TGTGCCAGCAGCCGGACGGGGGGCTTCGGCTACACCTTC | CASSRTGGFGYTF
TRBJ1-5 | TRBV6-6 | . | . | TGTGCCAGCAGCCCCACAGGGAATAGCAATCAGCCCCAGCATTTT | CASSPTGNSNQPQHF
TRBJ1-5 | TRBV19 | . | . | TGTGCCAGTAGTATAGAGGGCAGCAATCAGCCCCAGCATTTT | CASSIEGSNQPQHF
TRBJ1-6 | TRBV6-5 | . | . | TGTGCCAGCAGTTACACCCTACAGGGATCTAATTCACCCCTCCACTTT | CASSYTLQGSNSPLHF
TRBJ2-1 | TRBV5-1 | . | . | TGCGCCAGCAGCTTGGCCTTCGATGAGCAGTTCTTC | CASSLAFDEQFF
TRBJ1-2 | TRBV15 | . | . | TGTGCCACCAGCAGAGCCGAGGGAGGCTACACCTTC | CATSRAEGGYTF
TRBJ1-5 | TRBV28 | . | . | TGTGCCAGCAGATCCGGACCGACTAGCAATCAGCCCCAGCATTTT | CASRSGPTSNQPQHF
TRBJ1-1 | TRBV5-4 | few | . | TGTGCCAGCAGCTTGATCTCCGAGGACACTGAAGCTTTCTTT | CASSLISEDTEAFF
TRBJ2-7 | TRBV28 | . | TRBD1 | TGTGCCAGCAGTTTACCTCGACAGGGGGCCTACGAGCAGTACTTC | CASSLPRQGAYEQYF
TRBJ2-5 | TRBV18 | . | TRBD2 | TGTGCCAGCTCACCTCCCGGGGGGGCCCAAGAGACCCAGTACTTC | CASSPPGGAQETQYF
TRBJ2-7 | TRBV19 | . | . | TGTGCCAGTAGGCGGACGGACTCCTACGAGCAGTACTTC | CASRRTDSYEQYF
TRBJ2-7 | TRBV5-6 | . | . | TGTGCCAGCAGCTTGGCGTTAGGAGAGCAGTACTTC | CASSLALGEQYF
TRBJ1-1 | TRBV18 | . | . | TGTGCCAGCTCACCGGGCAGGGCTAACACTGAAGCTTTCTTT | CASSPGRANTEAFF
TRBJ2-5 | TRBV29-1 | . | TRBD2 | TGCAGCGTCCGGCTAGCGGGGGTATCAGAGACCCAGTACTTC | CSVRLAGVSETQYF
TRBJ1-1 | TRBV5-1 | . | . | TGCGCCAGCAGCTTGGGGACTCTCGGGACTGAAGCTTTCTTT | CASSLGTLGTEAFF
TRBJ2-2 | TRBV6-6 | . | TRBD2 | TGTGCCAGCACCGGGACTAGCGGGGACTTCACCGGGGAGCTGTTTTTT | CASTGTSGDFTGELFF
TRBJ1-5 | TRBV6-1 | . | . | TGTGCCAGCCGACAGATGAGTCAGCCCCAGCATTTT | CASRQMSQPQHF
TRBJ1-2 | TRBV14 | few | . | TGTGCCAACGTCGGGGACCTCTATGGCTACACCTTC | CANVGDLYGYTF
TRBJ1-1 | TRBV27 | . | . | TGTGCCAGCAGTTTAAGGGCCGGCAACACTGAAGCTTTCTTT | CASSLRAGNTEAFF
TRBJ2-1 | TRBV23-1 | . | TRBD1 | TGCGCCAGCAGTCAACCGGGACAGATCTACAATGAGCAGTTCTTC | CASSQPGQIYNEQFF
TRBJ1-2 | TRBV7-9 | . | . | TGTGCCAGCAGCTTAGTTCCAGGCTATGGCTACACCTTC | CASSLVPGYGYTF
TRBJ2-3 | TRBV30 | . | TRBD1 | TGTGCCTGGATCGGGACAGGGCTCCTTCATACGCAGTATTTT | CAWIGTGLLHTQYF
TRBJ2-3 | TRBV5-1 | . | . | TGCGCCAGCAGCAGGGGTAGCGGCACAGATACGCAGTATTTT | CASSRGSGTDTQYF
TRBJ1-4 | TRBV18 | . | TRBD1 | TGTGCCAGCTCCCTCGACAGGGGACCTAATGAAAAACTGTTTTTT | CASSLDRGPNEKLFF